These 17 T cell receptor beta chains share one sample of origin, sequenced in a study of blood T cell repertoires in COVID-19. Only in-frame clones appear in the TCRdb table, and some are missing; sequencing was by immunoSEQ multiplex PCR. The sample lists about 81,000 clones, about 95% seen once, with less than 5% in the top ten. Sequences were obtained from peripheral blood. Every receptor here comes from a human donor with active COVID-19. The donor label of this sample is uncertain.

This clone came up a few times. This chain connects TRBV7-2 to TRBJ1-1; D gene ambiguous. In germline, CDR1 is SGHTA, CDR2 FQGNSA. The CDR3 is 14 residues long. Trimming left V 5 bases short and J 4 bases short, with 14 bases between. In DNA, the CDR3 is TGTGCCAGCAGCGCTGGACCGAGGGCCACTGAAGCTTTCTTT. It is translated as CASSAGPRATEAFF.

V is TRBV3-1 (or the pseudogene TRBV3-2) and J is TRBJ2-1, with D hard to call. The CDR3 covers 11 residues. Between the trimmed V and J ends, which lost 1 base and 15 bases, there was a span of 10 bases. Germline CDR1 LGHDT, CDR2 YNNKEL (reference sequence). CDR3 nucleotide sequence: TGTGCCAGCAGCCAAGGGCAGGCCCCGTTCTTC. Translated, it gives CASSQGQAPFF.

Only one count was recorded for this clone. The gene calls are TRBV3-1 (or the pseudogene TRBV3-2) and TRBJ2-2; the match to TRBD2 covers 7 bases. Trimming at V came to 1 base and at J to 2 bases, leaving 1 base not matched to a gene. Germline CDR1 LGHDT, CDR2 YNNKEL (reference sequence). This CDR3 has 15 amino acids. The CDR3 here is CASSQGAGNTGELFF. The DNA of the CDR3 is TGTGCCAGCAGCCAAGGAGCGGGAAACACCGGGGAGCTGTTTTTT.

This rearrangement joins TRBV18 to TRBJ2-2; 9 bases agree with TRBD2. The CDR3 spans 15 residues. Trimming cost V 5 bases and J 0 bases; bases outside gene matches: 1. Looked up from germline, CDR1 is KGHSH and CDR2 is LQKENI. Here the CDR3 reads CASSSSGTNTGELFF. The CDR3 nucleotides read TGTGCCAGCTCATCTAGCGGGACGAACACCGGGGAGCTGTTTTTT.

CDR3 in DNA: TGCAGTGGAACAAGGGGACAGGGTGAAAAACTGTTTTTT. Translating gives CSGTRGQGEKLFF. The chain carries TRBV29-1 and TRBJ1-4; 9 positions match TRBD1. Germline V gene sequence: CDR1 SQVTM, CDR2 ANQGSEA. The CDR3 is made up of 13 amino acids.

The rearrangement uses TRBV24-1 and TRBJ2-5; 9 bases are shared with TRBD1. This CDR3 is built from 14 residues. J gave up 5 bases and V 3 bases, and 3 bases lay outside the gene matches. Germline V gives CDR1 KGHDR, CDR2 SFDVKD. CDR3 in amino acids: CATSDPGTGETQYF. The CDR3 nucleotides are TGTGCCACCAGTGATCCGGGGACAGGGGAGACCCAGTACTTC.

The CDR3 sequence is CASSSDGPAEAFF. As DNA, the CDR3 is TGTGCCAGCAGTAGCGACGGCCCGGCTGAAGCTTTCTTT. The rearrangement uses TRBV7-9 and TRBJ1-1; unclear D gene. V dropped 6 bases and J dropped 6 bases, with 14 bases sitting between them. The CDR3 sequence is 13 residues long. Germline loops: CDR1 SEHNR, CDR2 FQNEAQ (reference sequence). Based on the CDR3 plus reference TRBV7-9 and TRBJ1-1, the full variable domain is DTGVSQNPRHKITKRGQNVTFRCDPISEHNRLYWYRQTLGQGPEFLTYFQNEAQLEKSRLLSDRFSAERPKGSFSTLEIQRTEQGDSAMYLCASSSDGPAEAFFGQGTRLTVV.

The rearrangement links TRBV5-1 to TRBJ2-6, with TRBD2 identical over 7 bases. This CDR3 comprises 15 residues. J lost 5 bases, V lost 0 bases, and 2 bases had no gene match. From germline, CDR1 is SGHRS and CDR2 YFSETQ. The CDR3 DNA follows: TGCGCCAGCAGCTTGGGCGGGGGAAGGGCCAACGTCCTGACTTTC. Amino acids: CASSLGGGRANVLTF.

The gene calls are TRBV5-1 and TRBJ2-3, with 7 nucleotides matching TRBD2. V dropped 0 bases and J dropped 1; count of bases not matched to a gene: 2. Germline-derived CDR1 and CDR2 are SGHRS and YFSETQ. This CDR3 contains 15 residues. The chain's CDR3 is CASSLVSGGTDTQYF. CDR3 DNA sequence: TGCGCCAGCAGCTTGGTAAGCGGGGGCACAGATACGCAGTATTTT.

The chain recombines TRBV9 with TRBJ1-2; D is unclear. V gave up 4 bases and J gave up 8 bases, with 12 bases separating them. CDR1 is SGDLS and CDR2 is YYNGEE in the germline V gene. The CDR3 loop spans 12 amino acids. The CDR3 sequence is CASSPMAVGYTF. The CDR3 DNA reads as TGTGCCAGCAGCCCTATGGCGGTAGGCTACACCTTC.

The V call is TRBV5-1, the J call TRBJ2-5; D possibly corresponds to TRBD1 (6 bases). Germline lookup yields CDR1 SGHRS and CDR2 YFSETQ. Trimming took 2 bases from V and 5 from J, leaving 13 bases between them. This CDR3 spans 14 amino acids. CDR3 DNA: TGCGCCAGCAGCTTACCGGGACAACCGGAGACCCAGTACTTC. Its translation is CASSLPGQPETQYF.

This sequence joins TRBV5-1 and TRBJ2-1; TRBD1 matches 7 bases. The CDR3 is 14 amino acids. The junction had 2 bases not matched to a gene; V was cut back by 2 bases and J by 3 bases. CDR1 is SGHRS, CDR2 YFSETQ, per germline. The CDR3 DNA reads TGCGCCAGCAGCTTAGGGACAGTCTACAATGAGCAGTTCTTC. As protein: CASSLGTVYNEQFF.

This CDR3 is CASSLKRDRGRGTGELFF. DNA of the CDR3: TGTGCCAGCAGTTTAAAACGGGACAGGGGGCGAGGGACCGGGGAGCTGTTTTTT. The chain links TRBV27 to TRBJ2-2, with 12 bases identical to TRBD1. Germline CDR1 reads MNHEY; CDR2 reads SMNVEV (reference sequence). The V gene end was trimmed by 2 bases and the J gene end by 5 bases; junction bases not matched to a gene: 9. CDR3 length: 18 amino acids.

This chain joins TRBV11-2 and TRBJ1-5, with 9 bases lining up with TRBD1. This CDR3 comprises 16 residues. Germline lookup yields CDR1 SGHAT and CDR2 FQNNGV. The V gene end was trimmed by 0 bases and the J gene end by 5 bases; junction bases not matched to a gene: 5. CDR3 sequence reads: CASSLDLGQGDQPQHF. CDR3 sequence (DNA): TGTGCCAGCAGCTTAGATCTGGGACAGGGCGATCAGCCCCAGCATTTT.

The rearrangement links TRBV4-1 to TRBJ2-3, with TRBD2 identical over 15 bases. The germline V gene encodes CDR1 MGHRA and CDR2 YSYEKL. Trimming at V came to 1 base and at J to 4 bases, leaving 6 bases not matched to a gene. The CDR3 has 18 amino acids. This CDR3 reads CASSQGPGLAGGSDTQYF. Here the CDR3 DNA reads TGCGCCAGCAGCCAAGGACCGGGACTAGCGGGAGGATCAGATACGCAGTATTTT.

V usage is TRBV29-1 and J usage is TRBJ1-5; 7 nucleotides line up with TRBD1. Germline V gene data show CDR1 as SQVTM and CDR2 as ANQGSEA. The CDR3 has 13 amino acids. Germline trimming cut 7 bases from V and 7 bases from J; bases unmatched to any gene: 10. The CDR3 coding sequence is TGCAGCGGGCAACAGGGGACTAGCCAGCCCCAGCATTTT. Translated: CSGQQGTSQPQHF.

This chain joins TRBV6-5 and TRBJ1-5, with D maybe TRBD1 (6 bases). Germline-derived CDR1 and CDR2 are MNHEY and SVGAGI. V was trimmed by 7 bases and J by 6 bases, leaving 16 bases between them. The CDR3 runs to 14 residues. This chain's CDR3 is CASTPAGAGQPQHF. CDR3 nucleotide sequence: TGTGCCAGCACCCCTGCGGGGGCAGGTCAGCCCCAGCATTTT.